These 24 T cell receptor beta chains were all obtained from the same sample, sequenced in a study of T cells after yellow fever vaccination. Using its own MiXCR run on the 5' RACE reads, TCRdb lists one record per CDR3 protein. Here the sample spans 500,000 to 650,000 distinct CDR3 sequences, approximately 13% being singletons. This sample comprised PBMCs, obtained on the day of the yellow fever booster vaccination. The receptors were gathered from a man younger than 40 who received the YFV17D yellow fever vaccine.

This chain connects TRBV7-8 to TRBJ2-1; possible D gene TRBD2, 5 bases. In germline, CDR1 is SGHVS, CDR2 FQNEAQ. The V and J ends lost 2 bases and 5 bases respectively, with 10 bases between them. CDR3 size: 14 residues. The CDR3 DNA follows: TGTGCCAGCAGCTTAATGCGGGCCCACAATGAGCAGTTCTTC. This translates into CASSLMRAHNEQFF.

This rearrangement joins TRBV6-5 to TRBJ2-1, with D possibly being TRBD1 or TRBD2 (6 bases each). The CDR3 covers 15 residues. The germline V gene has CDR1 MNHEY and CDR2 SVGAGI. V lost 0 bases and J lost 6, with 12 bases in between. The CDR3 region is CASSYSSGASNEQFF. CDR3 DNA: TGTGCCAGCAGTTACTCCTCGGGGGCTAGCAATGAGCAGTTCTTC.

The gene calls are TRBV7-8 and TRBJ2-5, with D hard to call. The CDR3 contains 13 residues. CDR1 SGHVS and CDR2 FQNEAQ come from the germline V gene. V lost 3 bases to trimming and J lost 7 bases, with 12 bases between them. This CDR3 is CASSFVPPGTQYF. The CDR3 bases are TGTGCCAGCAGCTTTGTCCCCCCGGGGACCCAGTACTTC.

This chain links TRBV3-1 with TRBJ2-2; TRBD2 is a possible D gene (7 bases). Trimming stripped 4 bases from V and 3 bases from J, with 18 bases between. The germline V gene encodes CDR1 LGHDT and CDR2 YNNKEL (reference sequence). The CDR3 covers 17 residues. The CDR3, as DNA: TGTGCCAGCAGCCCACGGGGGGCGGGGGAATACACCGGGGAGCTGTTTTTT. Its protein product is CASSPRGAGEYTGELFF.

The chain joins TRBV3-1 to TRBJ2-3, with a weak D call TRBD1 (6 bases). With 4 bases removed from V and 0 bases from J, the gap between germline ends came to 11 bases. The CDR3 contains 15 residues. CDR1 and CDR2 (germline): LGHDT, YNNKEL (reference sequence). This CDR3 reads CASSLGTLSTDTQYF. For the CDR3, the DNA is TGTGCCAGCAGCCTGGGGACATTGAGCACAGATACGCAGTATTTT.

This clonotype turned up a few times. V is TRBV7-2 and J is TRBJ2-3, with D unresolved. This CDR3 has 14 residues. Germline V gene lookup returns CDR1 SGHTA and CDR2 FQGNSA. V lost 5 bases and J lost 2, with 11 bases in between. CDR3 sequence reads: CASSHRAITDTQYF. CDR3 DNA: TGTGCCAGCAGCCACCGGGCCATCACAGATACGCAGTATTTT.

This clonotype has a handful of counts. The chain employs TRBV21-1 and TRBJ2-3; the D call TRBD2 from the table was never checked on the DNA. TRBV21-1 is a recognized pseudogene. This CDR3 spans 17 amino acids. This CDR3 reads CASSLGSGRFSTDTQYF. For the CDR3, the DNA is TGTGCCAGCAGCCTCGGTAGCGGGAGGTTTAGCACAGATACGCAGTATTTT.

This clonotype appeared many times. J is TRBJ2-1 and V is TRBV6-2 or TRBV6-3; 8 nucleotides align to TRBD1. Germline V gene lookup returns CDR1 MNHEY and CDR2 SVGEGT. This CDR3 is 14 amino acids long. V lost 6 bases and J lost 0; bases outside the gene matches: 1. The CDR3 protein is CASRGQGSYNEQFF. For the CDR3, the DNA is TGTGCCAGCAGAGGACAGGGCTCCTACAATGAGCAGTTCTTC.

This clonotype was counted a few times. CDR3 DNA: TGTGCCAGCAGCGGAGGGGCGGCCACTGAAGCTTTCTTT. Its protein is CASSGGAATEAFF. The J gene is TRBJ1-1, the V gene TRBV2; D might be TRBD1 (5 bases). V was clipped by 6 bases and J by 4 bases, with 12 bases between them. The CDR3 runs 13 residues. From germline, CDR1 is SNHLY and CDR2 FYNNEI.

The chain recombines TRBV7-2 with TRBJ2-7; tentatively, D is TRBD2 (5 bases). V lost 0 bases and J 6 bases, leaving 9 bases between the germline ends. Germline CDR1 reads SGHTA; CDR2 reads FQGNSA. The CDR3 covers 13 residues. The chain's CDR3 is CASSLAIAPEQYF. The CDR3 DNA sequence: TGTGCCAGCAGCTTAGCTATAGCGCCCGAGCAGTACTTC.

This clonotype was counted between two and nine times. The chain uses TRBV10-2 and TRBJ2-7; no firm D call. Germline assignment: CDR1 WSHSY and CDR2 SAAADI. The CDR3 length is 13 residues. The germline V and J ends were trimmed by 2 bases and 0 bases, with 5 bases remaining between them. The CDR3 nucleotides read TGCGCCAGCAGTGAGATCTTCTCCTACGAGCAGTACTTC. Amino acids: CASSEIFSYEQYF.

V is TRBV7-2 and J is TRBJ2-2; 10 nucleotides match TRBD2. The germline gives CDR1 SGHTA, CDR2 FQGNSA. After removal of 1 base from V and 5 bases from J, the junction contained 1 base not matched to a gene. This CDR3 has 15 residues. CDR3 in DNA: TGTGCCAGCAGCTTAGGAGCGGGAGGGACCGGGGAGCTGTTTTTT. Translated, it gives CASSLGAGGTGELFF.

This sequence joins TRBV7-2 and TRBJ2-7, with 8 positions matching TRBD2. Losses at the gene ends were 6 bases for V and 5 bases for J; bases not matched to a gene: 9. Germline values: CDR1 SGHTA, CDR2 FQGNSA. The CDR3 loop spans 14 amino acids. The CDR3 region has the DNA TGTGCCAGCAGTCAAAATCGGGGGGGCCACGAGCAGTACTTC. Amino acid sequence: CASSQNRGGHEQYF.

This clonotype was observed a few times. The CDR3 is CSARLAGKSYEQYF. The DNA for the CDR3 is TGCAGTGCTAGGCTAGCGGGAAAGAGTTACGAGCAGTACTTC. This chain uses TRBV20-1 with TRBJ2-7; 9 bases are a match to TRBD2. Germline V gene data show CDR1 as DFQATT and CDR2 as SNEGSKA (reference sequence). The CDR3 covers 14 residues. After removal of 3 bases from V and 4 bases from J, the junction contained 7 bases not matched to a gene.

The rearrangement joins TRBV3-1 to TRBJ2-7; unclear D gene. Per the germline V gene, CDR1 is LGHDT and CDR2 is YNNKEL (reference sequence). The CDR3 loop spans 13 amino acids. V dropped 1 base and J dropped 2 bases, with 6 bases sitting between them. The CDR3 here is CASSQVGTYEQYF. DNA of the CDR3: TGTGCCAGCAGCCAAGTTGGCACCTACGAGCAGTACTTC.

CDR3 nucleotides: TGCAGTGCTAGAGATTGGTCGCGGGCCCCCCACTATGGCTACACCTTC. It is translated as CSARDWSRAPHYGYTF. The chain carries TRBV20-1 and TRBJ1-2; D is uncertain. Germline V gene data show CDR1 as DFQATT and CDR2 as SNEGSKA (reference sequence). Trimming shortened V by 0 bases and J by 3 bases, and 17 bases separated the two germline ends. There are 16 residues in the CDR3.

This clonotype has only a few counts. V is TRBV5-1 and J is TRBJ2-3; D is perhaps TRBD2 (7 bases). Germline values: CDR1 SGHRS, CDR2 YFSETQ. Trimming cost V 2 bases and J 0 bases, with 16 bases left between them. This CDR3 spans 17 amino acids. The CDR3 loop reads CASSFAPGGGSTDTQYF. In DNA, the CDR3 is TGCGCCAGCAGCTTCGCCCCGGGGGGCGGTAGCACAGATACGCAGTATTTT.

This clonotype was seen a few times. V is TRBV7-2 and J is TRBJ2-7; a weak D match, TRBD2 (5 bases). V was trimmed by 6 bases and J by 1 base, leaving 10 bases between them. Germline loops: CDR1 SGHTA, CDR2 FQGNSA. There are 13 residues in the CDR3. DNA of the CDR3: TGTGCCAGCAGGCCGGACTGGTCCTACGAGCAGTACTTC. Its protein product is CASRPDWSYEQYF.

This clonotype was observed at least ten times. This rearrangement joins TRBV20-1 to TRBJ2-3, with TRBD1 matching over 9 bases. Germline V lookup: CDR1 DFQATT, CDR2 SNEGSKA (reference sequence). V shed 1 base and J 1 base; nucleotides not matched to a gene: 6. The CDR3 is 16 residues long. Here the CDR3 DNA reads TGCAGTGCTAGAGGAGTGTACAGGGGGCGCACAGATACGCAGTATTTT. This codes for CSARGVYRGRTDTQYF.

This clonotype was counted a few times. This chain uses TRBV19 with TRBJ2-1; a possible D gene is TRBD1 (5 bases). From germline, CDR1 is LNHDA and CDR2 SQIVND (reference sequence). The CDR3 consists of 15 residues. Deletions cut 7 bases from V and 0 bases from J, with 13 bases between. In DNA form, the CDR3 reads TGTGCCAGTACTCAGGGTAGGAGCTCCTACAATGAGCAGTTCTTC. As protein: CASTQGRSSYNEQFF.

The V and J genes are TRBV6-2 or TRBV6-3 and TRBJ2-1; D gene ambiguous. Germline V gene data show CDR1 as MNHEY and CDR2 as SVGEGT. The CDR3 spans 12 residues. V was pared by 7 bases and J by 3 bases, with 7 bases between. The CDR3: CASTTSYNEQFF. The CDR3 nucleotides read TGTGCCAGCACGACCAGCTACAATGAGCAGTTCTTC.

This clonotype has ten or more counts. The genes are TRBV20-1 and TRBJ2-7, with D tentatively TRBD2 (7 bases). Trimming removed 6 bases from V and 2 bases from J, with 29 bases in between. The germline V gene encodes CDR1 DFQATT and CDR2 SNEGSKA (reference sequence). There are 18 residues in the CDR3. The CDR3 loop reads CSAGGAGKGRTNAYEQYF. The CDR3 nucleotides are TGCAGTGCAGGGGGGGCGGGGAAAGGAAGGACTAACGCCTACGAGCAGTACTTC.

The CDR3 nucleotides read TGCAGCGTTCCAACGGGACAGGGAAACACCGGGGAGCTGTTTTTT. Translated, it gives CSVPTGQGNTGELFF. The chain links TRBV29-1 to TRBJ2-2, with 9 positions matching TRBD1. In germline, CDR1 is SQVTM, CDR2 ANQGSEA. The CDR3 loop spans 15 amino acids. Losses at the gene ends were 5 bases for V and 2 bases for J; bases not matched to a gene: 6.

This clonotype has at least ten counts. The rearrangement links TRBV10-2 to TRBJ2-1; 11 bases map to TRBD2. The junction had 4 bases not matched to a gene; V was cut back by 7 bases and J by 5 bases. The CDR3 has 14 amino acids. Germline CDR1 and CDR2: WSHSY and SAAADI. In DNA form, the CDR3 reads TGCGCCAGCATGGGGACTAGCGGAGACAATGAGCAGTTCTTC. Its translation: CASMGTSGDNEQFF.